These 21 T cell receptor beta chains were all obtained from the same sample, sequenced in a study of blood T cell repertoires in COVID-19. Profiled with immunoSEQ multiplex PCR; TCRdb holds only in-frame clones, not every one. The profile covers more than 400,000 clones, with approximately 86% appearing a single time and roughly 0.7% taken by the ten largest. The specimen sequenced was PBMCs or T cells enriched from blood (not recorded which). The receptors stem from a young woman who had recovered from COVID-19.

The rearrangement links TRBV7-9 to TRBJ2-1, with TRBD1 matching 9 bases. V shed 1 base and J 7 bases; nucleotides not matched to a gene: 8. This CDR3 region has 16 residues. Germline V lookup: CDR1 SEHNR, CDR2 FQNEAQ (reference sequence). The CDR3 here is CASSLGEGQGANEQFF. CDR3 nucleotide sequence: TGTGCCAGCAGCTTAGGGGAGGGACAGGGAGCTAATGAGCAGTTCTTC.

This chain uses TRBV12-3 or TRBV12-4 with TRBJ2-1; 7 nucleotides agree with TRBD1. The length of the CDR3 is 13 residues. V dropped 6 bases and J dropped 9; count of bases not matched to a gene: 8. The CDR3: CASSLRQGSEQFF. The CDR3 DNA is TGTGCCAGCAGCCTACGACAGGGCAGTGAGCAGTTCTTC.

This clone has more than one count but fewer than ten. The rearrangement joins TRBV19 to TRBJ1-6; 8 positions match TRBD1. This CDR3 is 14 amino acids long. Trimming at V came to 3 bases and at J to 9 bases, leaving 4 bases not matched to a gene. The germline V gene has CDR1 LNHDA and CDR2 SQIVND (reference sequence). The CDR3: CASSMPGGGSPLHF. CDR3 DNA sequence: TGTGCCAGTAGTATGCCAGGGGGCGGTTCACCCCTCCACTTT.

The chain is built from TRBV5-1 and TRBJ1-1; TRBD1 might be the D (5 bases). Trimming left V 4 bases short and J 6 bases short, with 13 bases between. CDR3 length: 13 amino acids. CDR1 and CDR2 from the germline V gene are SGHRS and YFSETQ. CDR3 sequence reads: CASSISTEAEAFF. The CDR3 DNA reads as TGCGCCAGCAGCATCTCGACAGAAGCTGAAGCTTTCTTT.

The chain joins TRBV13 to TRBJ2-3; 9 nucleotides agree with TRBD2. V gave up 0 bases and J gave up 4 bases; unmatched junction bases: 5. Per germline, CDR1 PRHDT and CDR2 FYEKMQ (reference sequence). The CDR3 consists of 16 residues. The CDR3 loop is CASSLGAGGGADTQYF. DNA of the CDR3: TGTGCCAGCAGCTTAGGAGCGGGGGGCGGGGCAGATACGCAGTATTTT.

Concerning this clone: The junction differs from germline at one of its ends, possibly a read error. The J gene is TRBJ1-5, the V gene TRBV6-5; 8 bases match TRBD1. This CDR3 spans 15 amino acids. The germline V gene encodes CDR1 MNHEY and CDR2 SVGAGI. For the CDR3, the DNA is TGTGCCCGCAGCGTGAGCAGGGGGCTATATCAGCCCCAGCATTTT. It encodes CARSVSRGLYQPQHF.

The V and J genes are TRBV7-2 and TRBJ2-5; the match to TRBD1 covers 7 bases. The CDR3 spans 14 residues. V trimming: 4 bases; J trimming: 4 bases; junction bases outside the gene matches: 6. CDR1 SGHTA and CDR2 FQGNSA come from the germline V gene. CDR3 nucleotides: TGTGCCAGCAGCTACCGTCGGGACAGAGAGACCCAGTACTTC. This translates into CASSYRRDRETQYF.

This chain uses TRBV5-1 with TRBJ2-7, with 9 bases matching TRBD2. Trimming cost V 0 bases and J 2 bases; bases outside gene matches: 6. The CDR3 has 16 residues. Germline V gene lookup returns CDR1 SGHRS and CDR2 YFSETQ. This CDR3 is CASSLEGLAGTYEQYF. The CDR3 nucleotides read TGCGCCAGCAGCTTGGAAGGGCTAGCGGGGACCTACGAGCAGTACTTC.

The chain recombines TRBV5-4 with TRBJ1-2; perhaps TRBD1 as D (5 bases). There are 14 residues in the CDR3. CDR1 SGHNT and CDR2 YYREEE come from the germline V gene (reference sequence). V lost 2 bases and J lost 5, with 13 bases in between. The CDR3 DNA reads TGTGCCAGCAGCTTTTGGGGGGTTCCTTATGGCTACACCTTC. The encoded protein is CASSFWGVPYGYTF. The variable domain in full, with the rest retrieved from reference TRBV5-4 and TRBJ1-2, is ETGVTQSPTHLIKTRGQQVTLRCSSQSGHNTVSWYQQALGQGPQFIFQYYREEENGRGNFPPRFSGLQFPNYSSELNVNALELDDSALYLCASSFWGVPYGYTFGSGTRLTVV.

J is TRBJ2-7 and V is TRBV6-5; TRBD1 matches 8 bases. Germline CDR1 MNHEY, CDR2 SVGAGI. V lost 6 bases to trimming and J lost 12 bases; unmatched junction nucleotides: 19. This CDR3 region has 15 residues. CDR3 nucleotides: TGTGCCAGCAGCCTCAATAAATGGACAGGGTATAAGGGGTACTTC. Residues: CASSLNKWTGYKGYF.

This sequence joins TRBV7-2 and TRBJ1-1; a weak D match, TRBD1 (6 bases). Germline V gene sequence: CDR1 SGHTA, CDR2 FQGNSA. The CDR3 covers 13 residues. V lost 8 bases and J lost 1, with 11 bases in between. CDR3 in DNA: TGTGCCAGCTTTCAGGACAGGAACACTGAAGCTTTCTTT. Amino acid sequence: CASFQDRNTEAFF. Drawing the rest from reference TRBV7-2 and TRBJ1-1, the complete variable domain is GAGVSQSPSNKVTEKGKDVELRCDPISGHTALYWYRQSLGQGLEFLIYFQGNSAPDKSGLPSDRFSAERTGGSVSTLTIQRTQQEDSAVYLCASFQDRNTEAFFGQGTRLTVV.

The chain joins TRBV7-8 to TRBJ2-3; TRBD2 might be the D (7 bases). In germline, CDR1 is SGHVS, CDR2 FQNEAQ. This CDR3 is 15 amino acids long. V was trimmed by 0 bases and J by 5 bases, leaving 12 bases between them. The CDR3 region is CASSLAGGREDTQYF. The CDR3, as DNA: TGTGCCAGCAGCTTAGCGGGGGGGCGGGAAGATACGCAGTATTTT. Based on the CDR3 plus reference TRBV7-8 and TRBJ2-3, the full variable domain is GAGVSQSPRYKVAKRGQDVALRCDPISGHVSLFWYQQALGQGPEFLTYFQNEAQLDKSGLPSDRFFAERPEGSVSTLKIQRTQQEDSAVYLCASSLAGGREDTQYFGPGTRLTVL.

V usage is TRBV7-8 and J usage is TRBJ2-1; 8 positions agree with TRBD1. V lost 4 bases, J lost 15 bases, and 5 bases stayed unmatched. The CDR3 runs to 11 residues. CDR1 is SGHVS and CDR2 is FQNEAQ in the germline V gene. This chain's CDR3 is CASSSGTGTFF. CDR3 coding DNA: TGTGCCAGCAGCTCCGGGACAGGTACGTTCTTC.

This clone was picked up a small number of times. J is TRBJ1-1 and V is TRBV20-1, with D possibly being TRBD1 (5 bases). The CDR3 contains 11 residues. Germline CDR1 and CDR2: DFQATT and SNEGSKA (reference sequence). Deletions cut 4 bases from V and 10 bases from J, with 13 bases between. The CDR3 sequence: CSATIAGGAFF. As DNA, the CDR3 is TGCAGTGCTACTATTGCGGGGGGAGCTTTCTTT.

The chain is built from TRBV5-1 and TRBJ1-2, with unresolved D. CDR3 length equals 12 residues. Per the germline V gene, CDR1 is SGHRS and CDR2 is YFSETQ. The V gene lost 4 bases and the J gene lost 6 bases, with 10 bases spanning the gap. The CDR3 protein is CASSPGMDGYTF. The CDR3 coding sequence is TGCGCCAGCAGCCCGGGAATGGATGGCTACACCTTC.

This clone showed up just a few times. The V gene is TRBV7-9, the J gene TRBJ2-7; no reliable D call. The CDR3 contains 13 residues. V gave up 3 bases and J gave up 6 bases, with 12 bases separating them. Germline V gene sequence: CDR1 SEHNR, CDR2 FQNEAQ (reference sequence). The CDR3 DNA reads TGTGCCAGCAGCTTGGAGTTCTCACGCGAGCAGTACTTC. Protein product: CASSLEFSREQYF. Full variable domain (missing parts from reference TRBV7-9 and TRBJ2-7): DTGVSQNPRHKITKRGQNVTFRCDPISEHNRLYWYRQTLGQGPEFLTYFQNEAQLEKSRLLSDRFSAERPKGSFSTLEIQRTEQGDSAMYLCASSLEFSREQYFGPGTRLTVT.

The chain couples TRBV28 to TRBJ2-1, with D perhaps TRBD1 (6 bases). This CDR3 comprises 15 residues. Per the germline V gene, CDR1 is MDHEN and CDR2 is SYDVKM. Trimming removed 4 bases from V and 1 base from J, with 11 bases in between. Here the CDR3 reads CASSSTGPSYNEQFF. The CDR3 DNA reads TGTGCCAGCAGTTCGACAGGCCCTTCCTACAATGAGCAGTTCTTC.

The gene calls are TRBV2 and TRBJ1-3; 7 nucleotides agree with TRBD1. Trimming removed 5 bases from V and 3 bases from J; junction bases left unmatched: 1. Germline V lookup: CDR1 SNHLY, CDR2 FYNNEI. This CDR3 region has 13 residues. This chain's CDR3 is CASSQGGGNTIYF. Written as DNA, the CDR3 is TGTGCCAGCAGTCAGGGGGGTGGAAACACCATATATTTT. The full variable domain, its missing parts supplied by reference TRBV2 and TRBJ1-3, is EPEVTQTPSHQVTQMGQEVILRCVPISNHLYFYWYRQILGQKVEFLVSFYNNEISEKSEIFDDQFSVERPDGSNFTLKIRSTKLEDSAMYFCASSQGGGNTIYFGEGSWLTVV.

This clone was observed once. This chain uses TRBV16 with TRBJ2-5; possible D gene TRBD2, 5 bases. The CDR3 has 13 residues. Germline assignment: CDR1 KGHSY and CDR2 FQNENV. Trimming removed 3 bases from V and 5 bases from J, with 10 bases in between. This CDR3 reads CASSQREYETQYF. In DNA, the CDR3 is TGTGCCAGCAGCCAGAGGGAGTACGAGACCCAGTACTTC.

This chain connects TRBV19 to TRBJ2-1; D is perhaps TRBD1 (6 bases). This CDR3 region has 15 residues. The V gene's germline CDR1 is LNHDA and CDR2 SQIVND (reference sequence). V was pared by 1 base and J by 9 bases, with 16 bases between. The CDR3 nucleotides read TGTGCCAGTAGTATAGCTGCAGGGGATGGGGTTGAGCAGTTCTTC. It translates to CASSIAAGDGVEQFF.

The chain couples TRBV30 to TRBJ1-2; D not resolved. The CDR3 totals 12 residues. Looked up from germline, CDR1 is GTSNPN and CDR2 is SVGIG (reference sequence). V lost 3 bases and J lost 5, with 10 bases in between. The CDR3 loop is CAWSATEYGYTF. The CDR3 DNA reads TGTGCCTGGAGCGCCACCGAGTATGGCTACACCTTC.